The T cell receptor beta chain under discussion was sequenced for a study of CD8 T cells in Susac syndrome. Sequencing of TCR beta was performed on blood CD8+ T cells and on blood CD4+ T cells. The multiple sclerosis control group consisted of treatment-naive patients whose relapsing-remitting disease, which was either stable or active, fulfilled revised McDonald criteria. When the RNA was reverse transcribed, random hexamers were used with an input of about 0.5 to 1 ug. Amplification of TCR beta CDR3 across 54 Vbeta and 13 Jbeta was performed with immunoSEQ multiplex PCR. Each CDR3 protein is one row after TCRdb ran MiXCR on the immunoSEQ multiplex PCR reads. The table lists approximately 230,000 distinct CDR3 sequences, about 93% of them singletons, with roughly 0.07% in the top ten. Trimming took 0 bases from V and 7 from J, leaving 13 bases between them. Germline V CDR1 and CDR2: SGDLS, YYNGEE. This CDR3 has 15 amino acids.

The sample taken for sequencing was CD4+ T cells from PBMCs. The chain is built from TRBV9 and TRBJ1-4; possible D gene TRBD1, 5 bases. The receptor was derived from a human donor with multiple sclerosis. CDR3 DNA sequence: TGTGCCAGCAGCGTAGCTTACGGGGGAGGTGAAAAACTGTTTTTT. It encodes CASSVAYGGGEKLFF.